This T cell receptor (beta chain) stems from a study of blood T cell repertoires in COVID-19. Turning to the study itself: Samples representing acute and convalescent COVID-19 were sourced from the United States, Italy and Spain. PBMCs, B-cell-depleted T cells, or T cells were the source of the cDNA or gDNA that made up the material.

The method was immunoSEQ multiplex PCR; TCRdb's version includes in-frame clones alone and lacks a portion of them. Of just over 90,000 clones in the sample, approximately 87% were seen once. Per the germline V gene, CDR1 is SNHLY and CDR2 is FYNNEI. The CDR3 runs to 13 residues. Trimming took 7 bases from V and 2 from J, leaving 9 bases between them. The sequenced material came from peripheral blood. The gene calls are TRBV2 and TRBJ1-5; D unresolved. This sequence was found in a human donor with active COVID-19. The donor label of this sample is uncertain. DNA for the CDR3: TGTGCCAGCACTTGGCAGGGCAATCAGCCCCAGCATTTT. This translates into CASTWQGNQPQHF.